These T cell receptor beta chains were read from a single sample in a study of T-cell reconstitution after alpha-beta-depleted transplantation in children. Via MiXCR, TCRdb re-called the PCR reads, giving one row per CDR3 protein. In the table there are about 230,000 distinct CDR3 sequences, 7.5% to 10% of which are singletons. This material consisted of PBMCs from the stem cell graft donor, taken from the stem cell graft. Source of these receptors: a human donor who donated a stem cell graft to a child with SCID. CDR3s include the opening cysteine and the closing phenylalanine or tryptophan. Fields, in order: D gene, clone size, J gene, V gene, CDR3 protein, CDR3 DNA. D genes are given only for firm matches. Expanded clones get a size class; other rows say once, few or many, or leave the size out.

.,many,TRBJ1-6,TRBV7-2,CASSLAHSSYNSPLHF,TGTGCCAGCAGCTTAGCTCACAGCTCCTATAATTCACCCCTCCACTTT
.,many,TRBJ2-5,TRBV7-9,CASSFRLTPGTQYF,TGTGCCAGCAGCTTTAGACTCACCCCGGGGACCCAGTACTTC
.,many,TRBJ2-5,TRBV12-3/TRBV12-4,CASSPLGKGQETQYF,TGTGCCAGCAGCCCATTGGGGAAGGGGCAAGAGACCCAGTACTTC
.,many,TRBJ1-1,TRBV19,CASSILLNTEAFF,TGTGCCAGTAGTATACTACTGAACACTGAAGCTTTCTTT
.,many,TRBJ1-4,TRBV20-1,CSAREGFNEKLFF,TGCAGTGCCCGCGAGGGGTTTAATGAAAAACTGTTTTTT
.,many,TRBJ1-1,TRBV29-1,CSVRQLNTEAFF,TGCAGCGTCCGACAGTTAAACACTGAAGCTTTCTTT
.,.,TRBJ1-2,TRBV12-3/TRBV12-4,CASNTAVNRNYGYTF,TGTGCCAGCAATACAGCCGTCAACCGGAACTATGGCTACACCTTC
.,many,TRBJ2-4,TRBV2,CASSDGRRDIQYF,TGTGCCAGCAGTGACGGACGTCGCGACATTCAGTACTTC
.,few,TRBJ1-2,TRBV20-1,CSAGDSGVYGYTF,TGCAGTGCTGGGGACTCCGGGGTCTATGGCTACACCTTC
TRBD1,many,TRBJ1-5,TRBV20-1,CSAKLTGGNQPQHF,TGCAGTGCTAAATTAACAGGGGGCAATCAGCCCCAGCATTTT
TRBD1,.,TRBJ1-1,TRBV10-3,CAISGGQGAQAFF,TGTGCCATCAGTGGAGGACAGGGGGCACAAGCTTTCTTT
.,many,TRBJ1-1,TRBV20-1,CSARDLMRNTEAFF,TGCAGTGCTAGAGATTTGATGCGGAACACTGAAGCTTTCTTT
.,many,TRBJ1-3,TRBV12-3/TRBV12-4,CASSFGRPSGNTIYF,TGTGCCAGCAGTTTCGGCCGACCCTCTGGAAACACCATATATTTT
TRBD1,many,TRBJ2-7,TRBV25-1,CASRQTGAYEQYF,TGTGCCAGCAGGCAGACAGGGGCGTACGAGCAGTACTTC
.,.,TRBJ1-2,TRBV27,CASSPSGPSYGYTF,TGTGCCAGCAGTCCCTCCGGGCCGAGTTATGGCTACACCTTC
.,.,TRBJ1-1,TRBV10-3,CATYGGVKAFF,TGTGCCACTTATGGGGGGGTCAAAGCTTTCTTT
.,few,TRBJ2-7,TRBV18,CASSPWGDDEQYF,TGTGCCAGCTCACCATGGGGTGACGACGAGCAGTACTTC
TRBD2,many,TRBJ2-1,TRBV5-6,CASSWGGFSYNEQFF,TGTGCCAGCAGCTGGGGGGGGTTCTCCTACAATGAGCAGTTCTTC
.,many,TRBJ1-5,TRBV4-1,CASSQDRGPRSNQPQHF,TGCGCCAGCAGCCAAGATCGGGGCCCCCGTAGCAATCAGCCCCAGCATTTT
.,many,TRBJ2-1,TRBV4-1,CASSPDYYNEQFF,TGCGCCAGCAGCCCGGACTACTACAATGAGCAGTTCTTC
.,many,TRBJ1-6,TRBV2,CASTADPPLHF,TGTGCCAGCACGGCAGACCCACCCCTCCACTTT
.,many,TRBJ2-3,TRBV9,CASSRGAHTDTQYF,TGTGCCAGCAGCCGGGGGGCCCACACAGATACGCAGTATTTT
.,many,TRBJ1-1,TRBV7-9,CASSETDQAFF,TGTGCCAGCAGCGAGACAGATCAAGCTTTCTTT
.,few,TRBJ2-1,TRBV25-1,CASVDTGSSSYNEQFF,TGTGCCAGCGTAGATACAGGATCCTCATCCTACAATGAGCAGTTCTTC
TRBD1,many,TRBJ2-7,TRBV7-2,CASSFYRGLDEQYF,TGTGCCAGCAGCTTCTACAGGGGGCTCGACGAGCAGTACTTC
TRBD1,many,TRBJ2-7,TRBV5-1,CASSLEHLGQGAFEQYF,TGCGCCAGCAGCTTGGAACATCTGGGACAGGGGGCATTCGAGCAGTACTTC
.,many,TRBJ2-1,TRBV7-2,CASSPRWGQYNEQFF,TGTGCCAGCAGCCCCAGATGGGGGCAGTACAATGAGCAGTTCTTC
.,many,TRBJ2-6,TRBV5-7,CASSSQDRFLGSGANVLTF,TGTGCCAGCAGCTCCCAGGACAGATTCTTGGGGTCTGGGGCCAACGTCCTGACTTTC
TRBD1,few,TRBJ2-5,TRBV5-5,CASSTGQVETQYF,TGTGCCAGCAGCACGGGACAGGTTGAGACCCAGTACTTC
.,.,TRBJ1-2,TRBV20-1,CSARLTNYGYTF,TGCAGTGCTAGATTAACCAACTATGGCTACACCTTC
TRBD1,few,TRBJ2-7,TRBV5-1,CASSTQGVAYEQYF,TGCGCCAGCAGCACTCAGGGGGTTGCCTACGAGCAGTACTTC
TRBD1,many,TRBJ2-7,TRBV29-1,CSVSGQGIHEQYF,TGCAGCGTCTCGGGACAGGGGATCCACGAGCAGTACTTC
.,many,TRBJ2-5,TRBV5-5,CASSLDVATQETQYF,TGTGCCAGCAGCTTGGACGTAGCGACGCAAGAGACCCAGTACTTC
TRBD2,few,TRBJ2-3,TRBV7-2,CASRPSRGGTDTQYF,TGTGCCAGCAGACCATCCCGGGGGGGTACAGATACGCAGTATTTT
.,many,TRBJ1-2,TRBV7-6,CASSPQQGQYGYTF,TGTGCCAGCAGCCCTCAGCAAGGACAATATGGCTACACCTTC
.,many,TRBJ2-5,TRBV7-7,CASSLSVGQGERTQYF,TGTGCCAGCAGCTTATCGGTGGGCCAGGGAGAGAGGACCCAGTACTTC
TRBD2,many,TRBJ2-3,TRBV7-3,CASSLMPSGGADTQYF,TGTGCCAGCAGCTTAATGCCTAGCGGGGGTGCAGATACGCAGTATTTT
.,many,TRBJ2-1,TRBV12-3/TRBV12-4,CASSLYGVEQFF,TGTGCCAGCAGTTTATATGGGGTCGAGCAGTTCTTC
.,many,TRBJ2-1,TRBV20-1,CSASGRSYNEQFF,TGCAGTGCTAGCGGTCGCTCCTACAATGAGCAGTTCTTC
.,many,TRBJ1-5,TRBV28,CASSHNAFSNQPQHF,TGTGCCAGCAGCCACAACGCCTTTAGCAATCAGCCCCAGCATTTT